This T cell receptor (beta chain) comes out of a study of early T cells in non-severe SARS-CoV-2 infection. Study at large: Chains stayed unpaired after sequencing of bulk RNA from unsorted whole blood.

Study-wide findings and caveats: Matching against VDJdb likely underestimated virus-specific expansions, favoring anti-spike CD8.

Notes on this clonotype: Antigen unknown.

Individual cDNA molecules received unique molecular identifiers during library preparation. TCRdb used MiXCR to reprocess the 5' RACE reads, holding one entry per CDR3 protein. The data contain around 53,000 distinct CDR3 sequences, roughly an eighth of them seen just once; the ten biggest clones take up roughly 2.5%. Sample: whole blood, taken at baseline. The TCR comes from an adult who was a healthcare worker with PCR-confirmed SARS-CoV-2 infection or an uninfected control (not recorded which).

The CDR3 loop reads CSARDNTDTQYF. For the CDR3, the DNA is TGCAGTGCTAGAGATAACACAGATACGCAGTATTTT. J is TRBJ2-3 and V is TRBV20-1; no clear D gene. The length of the CDR3 is 12 residues. With 0 bases removed from V and 2 bases from J, the gap between germline ends came to 3 bases. CDR1 and CDR2 from the germline V gene are DFQATT and SNEGSKA (reference sequence).